Presented here are 10 T cell receptor beta chains from one specimen sequenced in a study of technical replicates of blood from a handful of donors. Method: immunoSEQ multiplex PCR; TCRdb's copy keeps in-frame clones and lacks some. The profile shows fewer than 85,000 clones, 90% to 95% of them singletons. Sequenced material: T cells isolated from PBMCs. The receptor set was obtained from a human donor in good health.

This chain links TRBV2 with TRBJ1-3, with 7 bases that match TRBD1. Per the germline V gene, CDR1 is SNHLY and CDR2 is FYNNEI. The ends lost 5 bases at V and 4 bases at J; junction bases unmatched: 14. The CDR3 length is 17 residues. The CDR3 nucleotides are TGTGCCAGCAGTTGGGACAGTCTAGGGGCGGGAGGAAACACCATATATTTT. Amino acids: CASSWDSLGAGGNTIYF.

The CDR3 region has the DNA TGTGCCACCAGCAGTTCACTAGCCAAAAACATTCAGTACTTC. Translated, it gives CATSSSLAKNIQYF. This chain uses TRBV15 with TRBJ2-4, with D unclear. Trimming stripped 3 bases from V and 0 bases from J, with 6 bases between. CDR3 size: 14 residues. Germline lookup yields CDR1 LNHNV and CDR2 YYDKDF (reference sequence).

The gene calls are TRBV28 and TRBJ2-2, with 10 nucleotides matching TRBD2. CDR1 and CDR2 from the germline V gene are MDHEN and SYDVKM. The CDR3 sequence is 15 residues long. V was clipped by 6 bases and J by 6 bases; unmatched bases: 7. CDR3 in amino acids: CASSEAGGPSGELFF. The CDR3, as DNA: TGTGCCAGCAGCGAAGCGGGAGGGCCGTCCGGGGAGCTGTTTTTT.

The chain links TRBV27 to TRBJ1-1; D call uncertain. Germline assignment: CDR1 MNHEY and CDR2 SMNVEV (reference sequence). This CDR3 has 13 residues. The V end was cut by 5 bases, the J end by 11 bases, with 18 bases between. The CDR3 sequence is CASSPRLSTEAFF. CDR3 DNA: TGTGCCAGCAGTCCCCGTCTATCCACCGAGGCTTTCTTT.

In this sample, this clone turned up once. The gene calls are TRBV21-1 and TRBJ1-2; the DNA was not used to check the table's D call, TRBD1. TRBV21-1 counts as a pseudogene. There are 15 residues in the CDR3. The CDR3 DNA reads TGTGCCAGCAGCAAAGACAGGGGAAGGAGTTGGGGCTACACCTTC. This sequence encodes CASSKDRGRSWGYTF.

The chain couples TRBV19 to TRBJ2-1, with TRBD2 matching 11 bases. Unmatched junction bases numbered 4, after V lost 6 bases and J lost 6 bases. The V gene's germline CDR1 is LNHDA and CDR2 SQIVND (reference sequence). This CDR3 is built from 14 residues. CDR3 in amino acids: CASSAGLAANEQFF. In DNA, the CDR3 is TGTGCCAGTAGCGCGGGACTAGCGGCCAATGAGCAGTTCTTC.

The rearrangement uses TRBV10-2 and TRBJ2-7; D remains ambiguous. The V gene lost 0 bases and the J gene lost 3 bases, with 9 bases spanning the gap. CDR3 length equals 14 residues. Germline V gene lookup returns CDR1 WSHSY and CDR2 SAAADI. The CDR3 sequence is CASSESLGFYEQYF. CDR3 in DNA: TGCGCCAGCAGTGAGTCGCTAGGATTCTACGAGCAGTACTTC.

This clone was detected only once. The J gene is TRBJ1-5, the V gene TRBV7-9, with no clear D. Germline CDR1 is SEHNR and CDR2 is FQNEAQ (reference sequence). The CDR3 is 13 residues long. V was clipped by 3 bases and J by 4 bases, with 7 bases between them. The CDR3 is CASSFHRNQPQHF. The CDR3 region has the DNA TGTGCCAGCAGCTTTCACAGAAATCAGCCCCAGCATTTT.

The rearrangement joins TRBV28 to TRBJ2-2; a weak D match, TRBD2 (6 bases). CDR1 is MDHEN, CDR2 SYDVKM, per germline. Deletions cut 6 bases from V and 4 bases from J, with 15 bases between. The CDR3 has 15 amino acids. CDR3 in DNA: TGTGCCAGCAGACCGGGAGAGCCGGGCACCGGGGAGCTGTTTTTT. This codes for CASRPGEPGTGELFF.

The V and J genes are TRBV27 and TRBJ1-2, with 8 bases lining up with TRBD1. CDR1 MNHEY and CDR2 SMNVEV come from the germline V gene (reference sequence). V was pared by 0 bases and J by 4 bases, with 10 bases of the junction left unmatched. The CDR3 totals 17 residues. CDR3 nucleotides: TGTGCCAGCAGTTTATCGTTCCGGACAGGGACCACCTATGGCTACACCTTC. It translates to CASSLSFRTGTTYGYTF.